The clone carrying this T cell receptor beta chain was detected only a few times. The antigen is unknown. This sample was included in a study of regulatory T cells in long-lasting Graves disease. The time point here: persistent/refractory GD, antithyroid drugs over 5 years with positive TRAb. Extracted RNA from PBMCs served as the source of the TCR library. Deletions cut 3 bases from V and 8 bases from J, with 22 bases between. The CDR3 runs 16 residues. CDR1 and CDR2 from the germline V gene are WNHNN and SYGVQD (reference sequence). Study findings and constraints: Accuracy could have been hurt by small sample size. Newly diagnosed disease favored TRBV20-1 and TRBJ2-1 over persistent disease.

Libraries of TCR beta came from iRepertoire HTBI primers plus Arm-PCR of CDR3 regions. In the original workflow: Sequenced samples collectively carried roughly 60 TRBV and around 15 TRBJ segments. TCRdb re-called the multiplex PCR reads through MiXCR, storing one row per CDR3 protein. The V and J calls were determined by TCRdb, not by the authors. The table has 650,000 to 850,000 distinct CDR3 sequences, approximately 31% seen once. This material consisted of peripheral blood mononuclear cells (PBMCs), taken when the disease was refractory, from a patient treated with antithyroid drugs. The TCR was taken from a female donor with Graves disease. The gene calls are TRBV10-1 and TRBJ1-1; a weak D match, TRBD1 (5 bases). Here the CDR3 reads CASSDDKAGRGREAFF. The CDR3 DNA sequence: TGCGCCAGCAGTGATGATAAGGCAGGGAGAGGTCGGGAAGCTTTCTTT.